This entry concerns a single T cell receptor (beta chain). Its target is unknown. The data originate from a study of shared clonotypes between healthy human individuals. Study-wide results and caveats: Clonotypes that were shared across a handful of donors made up approximately 5.1% of naive CD4 clonotypes. Naive subsets, compared against memory subsets, generally had larger estimated richness values.

This table comes from immunoSEQ multiplex PCR, and its TCRdb copy is limited to in-frame clones, with some not included. The top ten hold around 0.15% of the sample, which has approximately 2.5 million clones, more than 80% seen once. Germline CDR1 reads SGHAT; CDR2 reads FQNNGV. The CDR3 covers 15 residues. The V end lost 1 base, the J end lost 2 bases, and 10 bases lay between the germline ends. This receptor was obtained from a man between 18 and 29 years old in good health. Sample: naive CD4+ T cells sorted from blood. Subset in this sample: CD45RA+ positively selected. V and J are TRBV11-2 and TRBJ2-3, with a possible D match to TRBD1 (6 bases). The CDR3 DNA is TGTGCCAGCAGCTTAGGGGGGCAGAACACAGATACGCAGTATTTT. It translates to CASSLGGQNTDTQYF.